This is a list of T cell receptor beta chains from one sample in a study of beta chain features in type 1 diabetes. TCRdb's table, derived via immunoSEQ multiplex PCR, lists solely in-frame clones and lacks some. The table has some 200,000 clones, roughly a tenth seen once. Sample: central memory CD4+ T cells from blood. These receptors were collected from a man aged 18-30 years in good health. CDR3s include the opening cysteine and the closing phenylalanine or tryptophan. Each record gives: J gene, clone size, D gene, V gene, CDR3 DNA, CDR3 protein. A D gene is named only where the DNA matches it firmly. Clone size appears in some rows only: once, few, many, or a class for an expanded clone.

J gene: TRBJ2-3
clone size: -
D gene: -
V gene: TRBV7-9
CDR3 DNA: TGTGCCAGCAGCTTAGTCTTTGTCCAGGCAGATACGCAGTATTTT
CDR3 protein: CASSLVFVQADTQYF

J gene: TRBJ2-5
clone size: many
D gene: -
V gene: TRBV2
CDR3 DNA: TGTGCCAGCAGTGAAGAACCCGGGCAAGAGACCCAGTACTTC
CDR3 protein: CASSEEPGQETQYF

J gene: TRBJ1-1
clone size: few
D gene: -
V gene: TRBV7-2
CDR3 DNA: TGTGCCAGCAGCTTAGGGAGGACTACAACGGAAGCTTTCTTT
CDR3 protein: CASSLGRTTTEAFF

J gene: TRBJ1-4
clone size: few
D gene: -
V gene: TRBV6-6
CDR3 DNA: TGTGCCAGCAGTTACAACGTGGACAGCACACTGTTTTTT
CDR3 protein: CASSYNVDSTLFF

J gene: TRBJ2-1
clone size: few
D gene: -
V gene: TRBV7-2
CDR3 DNA: TGTGCCAGCAGCTTATTCTATGAGCAGTTCTTC
CDR3 protein: CASSLFYEQFF

J gene: TRBJ1-4
clone size: few
D gene: TRBD1
V gene: TRBV30
CDR3 DNA: TGTGCCTGGAGGCCTCGGGACAGGGGGCCGGAAAAACTGTTTTTT
CDR3 protein: CAWRPRDRGPEKLFF

J gene: TRBJ2-7
clone size: -
D gene: -
V gene: TRBV30
CDR3 DNA: TGTGCCTGGAGCAAGCCGGACTCCTACGAGCAGTACTTC
CDR3 protein: CAWSKPDSYEQYF

J gene: TRBJ1-5
clone size: -
D gene: TRBD1
V gene: TRBV5-6
CDR3 DNA: TGTGCCAGCTCGACAGGGGAATATCAGCCCCAGCATTTT
CDR3 protein: CASSTGEYQPQHF

J gene: TRBJ1-1
clone size: many
D gene: -
V gene: TRBV15
CDR3 DNA: TGTGCCACCAGCACTCGGCTAGGCGGCACTGAAGCTTTCTTT
CDR3 protein: CATSTRLGGTEAFF

J gene: TRBJ2-5
clone size: few
D gene: TRBD1
V gene: TRBV6-6
CDR3 DNA: TGTGCCAGCAGTGGGACAGGGAAAGAGACCCAGTACTTC
CDR3 protein: CASSGTGKETQYF

J gene: TRBJ2-1
clone size: few
D gene: TRBD2
V gene: TRBV7-8
CDR3 DNA: TGTGCCAGCAGCTTAGCGAATCTAGCGGGAGCAAAGGAGCAGTTCTTC
CDR3 protein: CASSLANLAGAKEQFF

J gene: TRBJ1-1
clone size: few
D gene: -
V gene: TRBV30
CDR3 DNA: TGTGCCTGGAGTTCGGGGATGAACACTGAAGCTTTCTTT
CDR3 protein: CAWSSGMNTEAFF

J gene: TRBJ2-1
clone size: few
D gene: TRBD2
V gene: TRBV7-3
CDR3 DNA: TGTGCCAGCAGCTTAATGCTAGCGGGATTGGATAATGAGCAGTTCTTC
CDR3 protein: CASSLMLAGLDNEQFF

J gene: TRBJ2-7
clone size: few
D gene: TRBD1
V gene: TRBV7-2
CDR3 DNA: TGTGCCAGCAGAGACAGGGGGCAGTTGCAGTACTTC
CDR3 protein: CASRDRGQLQYF

J gene: TRBJ2-7
clone size: -
D gene: TRBD1
V gene: TRBV27
CDR3 DNA: TGTGCCAGCAGGGGGACAGGGACCCCTTGGCAGTACTTC
CDR3 protein: CASRGTGTPWQYF

J gene: TRBJ2-7
clone size: -
D gene: -
V gene: TRBV14
CDR3 DNA: TGTGCCAGCAGCCAATCAACTTGGAGCTACGAGCAGTACTTC
CDR3 protein: CASSQSTWSYEQYF

J gene: TRBJ2-7
clone size: -
D gene: TRBD2
V gene: TRBV7-8
CDR3 DNA: TGTGCCAGCAGCGCGGGACTAGGAGCCTACGAGCAGTACTTC
CDR3 protein: CASSAGLGAYEQYF

J gene: TRBJ2-3
clone size: few
D gene: -
V gene: TRBV29-1
CDR3 DNA: TGCAGCACCCGGGGGAGCGGAGAAAGCACAGATACGCAGTATTTT
CDR3 protein: CSTRGSGESTDTQYF

J gene: TRBJ1-2
clone size: -
D gene: -
V gene: TRBV4-3
CDR3 DNA: TGCGCCAGCAGCCAAGGCCGATGGCAGGAGGGGAACTATGGCTACACCTTC
CDR3 protein: CASSQGRWQEGNYGYTF

J gene: TRBJ2-1
clone size: many
D gene: TRBD1
V gene: TRBV4-3
CDR3 DNA: TGCGCCAGCAGCCTTATACGGGGACAGGGCGATGAGCAGTTCTTC
CDR3 protein: CASSLIRGQGDEQFF

J gene: TRBJ2-4
clone size: -
D gene: -
V gene: TRBV10-3
CDR3 DNA: TGTGCCAGCACCAGGGGGGACCTAAACCCTCAGTACTTC
CDR3 protein: CASTRGDLNPQYF

J gene: TRBJ2-1
clone size: few
D gene: TRBD2
V gene: TRBV6-6
CDR3 DNA: TGTGCCAGCATTCCTAGCGGAGTTTACAATGAGCAGTTCTTC
CDR3 protein: CASIPSGVYNEQFF

J gene: TRBJ2-1
clone size: few
D gene: -
V gene: TRBV15
CDR3 DNA: TGTGCCACCAGCAGCGCCCGGGGGAGGACATACAATGAGCAGTTCTTC
CDR3 protein: CATSSARGRTYNEQFF

J gene: TRBJ2-7
clone size: -
D gene: -
V gene: TRBV5-6
CDR3 DNA: TGTGCCAGCAGCCGTCCGACAGGAACCTACGAGCAGTACTTC
CDR3 protein: CASSRPTGTYEQYF

J gene: TRBJ1-5
clone size: few
D gene: -
V gene: TRBV10-2
CDR3 DNA: TGCGCCAGCAGTGAACAGCTGAATCAGCCCCAGCATTTT
CDR3 protein: CASSEQLNQPQHF

J gene: TRBJ2-3
clone size: -
D gene: TRBD2
V gene: TRBV6-5
CDR3 DNA: TGTGCCAGCAGTTTCGGGGAGGGAGTAGCTTTAGATACGCAGTATTTT
CDR3 protein: CASSFGEGVALDTQYF

J gene: TRBJ1-5
clone size: -
D gene: -
V gene: TRBV2
CDR3 DNA: TGTGCCAGCAGGAGACTTAATAGCAATCAGCCCCAGCATTTT
CDR3 protein: CASRRLNSNQPQHF

J gene: TRBJ2-4
clone size: many
D gene: -
V gene: TRBV9
CDR3 DNA: TGTGCCAGCAGCGTCTCGACAGCACCCCAAAACATTCAGTACTTC
CDR3 protein: CASSVSTAPQNIQYF

J gene: TRBJ1-4
clone size: many
D gene: -
V gene: TRBV7-6
CDR3 DNA: TGTGCCAGCAGCTGGACGGGTGAAAAACTGTTTTTT
CDR3 protein: CASSWTGEKLFF